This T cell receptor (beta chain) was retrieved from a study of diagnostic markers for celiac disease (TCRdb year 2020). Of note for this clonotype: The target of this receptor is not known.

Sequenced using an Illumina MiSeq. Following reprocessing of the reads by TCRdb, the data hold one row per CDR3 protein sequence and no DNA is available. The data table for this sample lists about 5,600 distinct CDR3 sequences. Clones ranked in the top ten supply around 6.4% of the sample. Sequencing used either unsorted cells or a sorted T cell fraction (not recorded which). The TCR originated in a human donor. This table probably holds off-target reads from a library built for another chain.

This receptor has the CDR3 CSARDGGYNEQFF. The rearrangement combines TRBV20-1 with TRBJ2-1; TCRdb lists TRBD2, though no DNA is available to test this call. Reading the germline V gene (reference sequence) gives CDR1 DFQATT and CDR2 SNEGSKA. Spanning cysteine to phenylalanine, the CDR3 consists of 13 amino acids. There is no recorded DNA.